Each of the 7 T cell receptor gamma chains below was sequenced from the same sample in a study of Vδ1+ human thymocytes. Notes on the study in general: Thymic TRG and TRD repertoires appeared highly polyclonal.

The template was reverse-transcribed extracted RNA. The CDR3 regions were amplified by multiplex PCR from V-gene primers to a constant-region primer. TCRdb re-called clones from the multiplex PCR reads via CATT. The sample gives about 36,000 gamma-chain clones, around 20% of which show up once; roughly 2% is in the top ten. The antigens for these receptors are not known. What was sequenced was Vdelta1+ gamma-delta thymocytes from the thymus. Subset reported: FACS-sorted CD3+ TCRalphabeta- TCRVdelta1+ TCRVdelta2- thymocytes. The receptors derive from a girl under two years old who had congenital heart surgery.

This clone was seen a handful of times. This chain uses TRGV2 with TRGJ1 or TRGJ2. CDR1 and CDR2 (germline): EGSNGY, YDSYNSKV. The CDR3 spans 12 residues. V trimming: 1 base; J trimming: 9 bases; junction bases outside the gene matches: 6. The CDR3 spells CATWDGHIKKLF. Written as DNA, the CDR3 is TGTGCCACCTGGGACGGCCACATTAAGAAACTCTTT.

This clone was seen only a few times. This chain links TRGV9 with TRGJ1 or TRGJ2. The V and J ends lost 5 bases and 9 bases, in that order; junction bases with no gene match: 7. CDR1 and CDR2 from the germline V gene are GITISATS and ISYDGTV (reference sequence). There are 11 residues in the CDR3. CDR3 sequence reads: CALWGITKKLF. CDR3 DNA: TGTGCCTTGTGGGGGATTACTAAGAAACTCTTT.

The V and J genes are TRGV2 and TRGJ1 or TRGJ2. Looked up from germline, CDR1 is EGSNGY and CDR2 is YDSYNSKV. The CDR3 has 12 amino acids. With 5 bases clipped from V and 5 bases from J, the junction kept 6 bases outside the gene matches. Written as DNA, the CDR3 is TGTGCCACCTGGGTCCGCGATTATAAGAAACTCTTT. This codes for CATWVRDYKKLF.

This clone was observed a few times. Within the sample, other DNA sequences also encode this same CDR3. The chain has TRGV4 and TRGJ1 or TRGJ2. V shed 1 base and J 7 bases; nucleotides not matched to a gene: 7. The CDR3 contains 13 residues. Germline V gene sequence: CDR1 EGSTGY, CDR2 YDSYTSSV. DNA of the CDR3: TGTGCCACCTGGGATGGCTCGGGGTATAAGAAACTCTTT. It translates to CATWDGSGYKKLF.

The V gene is TRGV9, the J gene TRGJ1 or TRGJ2. Trimming at V came to 0 bases and at J to 5 bases, leaving 7 bases not matched to a gene. Germline V gene lookup returns CDR1 GITISATS and CDR2 ISYDGTV (reference sequence). The CDR3 loop spans 14 amino acids. CDR3 loop: CALWEVHFDYKKLF. CDR3 bases: TGTGCCTTGTGGGAGGTGCATTTCGATTATAAGAAACTCTTT.

Comment on this clone: Being one base from a much bigger clone, this may be a read error. Other DNA sequences within the sample encode an identical CDR3. This chain connects TRGV9 to TRGJP. The CDR3 contains 16 residues. Germline V CDR1 and CDR2: GITISATS, ISYDGTV (reference sequence). V lost 1 base to trimming and J lost 4 bases; unmatched junction nucleotides: 1. This chain's CDR3 is CALWEVQELGKKIKVF. CDR3 nucleotide sequence: TGTGCCTTGTGGGAGGTCCAAGAGTTGGGCAAAAAAATCAAGGTATTT.

This clone was counted a few times. The chain has TRGV9 and TRGJ1 or TRGJ2. Germline V gene data show CDR1 as GITISATS and CDR2 as ISYDGTV (reference sequence). There are 12 residues in the CDR3. Trimming removed 5 bases from V and 5 bases from J; junction bases left unmatched: 6. The CDR3 sequence is CALWGRDYKKLF. The CDR3, as DNA: TGTGCCTTGTGGGGTCGGGATTATAAGAAACTCTTT.